This T cell receptor (beta chain) was captured by sequencing in a study of PD-1 and CTLA-4 blockade in melanoma. The method was immunoSEQ multiplex PCR; TCRdb's version includes in-frame clones alone and lacks a portion of them. The sample has 25,000 to 35,000 clones; more than 85% are singletons. This clone was found once. The CDR3 is made up of 15 amino acids. Between the trimmed V and J ends, which lost 4 bases and 3 bases, there was a span of 13 bases. Germline V gene lookup returns CDR1 MRHNA and CDR2 SNTAGT. The source of this sequence is a human donor with melanoma. The sequencing used CD8+ T cells from peripheral blood, collected from a patient given anti-PD-1 treatment. The chain combines TRBV6-4 with TRBJ2-1; a possible D gene is TRBD2 (6 bases). The CDR3 loop is CASSGSAGDYNEQFF. The CDR3 DNA sequence: TGTGCCAGCAGTGGTTCAGCGGGCGACTACAATGAGCAGTTCTTC.